This paragraph covers one T cell receptor beta chain sequence. Its matching antigen is unknown. The patients all showed relapse after autologous stem cell transplantation, while their brentuximab vedotin exposure varied. The data were obtained in a study of PD-1 blockade in classical Hodgkin lymphoma. Study-level points and caveats: Reports described newly diagnosed patients as having lower baseline TCR diversity than healthy donors. Whoever responded completely had baseline diversity much like that seen in newly diagnosed patients. The CD4+ diversity rise by C4D1 was clearest in complete responders.

Repertoires were generated with immunoSEQ multiplex PCR, while TCRdb's copy carries only in-frame clones and drops some. The data show roughly 55,000 clones, 65% to 85% seen once. The germline V gene has CDR1 SNHLY and CDR2 FYNNEI. Between the trimmed V and J ends, which lost 6 bases and 7 bases, there was a span of 18 bases. The CDR3 covers 14 residues. This chain links TRBV2 with TRBJ1-2; no firm D call. The sample was peripheral blood mononuclear cells (PBMCs), taken at baseline. The TCR comes from a human donor with classical Hodgkin lymphoma. The CDR3 region is CASRVDTPAAGYTF. The CDR3 bases are TGTGCCAGCAGAGTTGACACCCCCGCCGCTGGCTACACCTTC.